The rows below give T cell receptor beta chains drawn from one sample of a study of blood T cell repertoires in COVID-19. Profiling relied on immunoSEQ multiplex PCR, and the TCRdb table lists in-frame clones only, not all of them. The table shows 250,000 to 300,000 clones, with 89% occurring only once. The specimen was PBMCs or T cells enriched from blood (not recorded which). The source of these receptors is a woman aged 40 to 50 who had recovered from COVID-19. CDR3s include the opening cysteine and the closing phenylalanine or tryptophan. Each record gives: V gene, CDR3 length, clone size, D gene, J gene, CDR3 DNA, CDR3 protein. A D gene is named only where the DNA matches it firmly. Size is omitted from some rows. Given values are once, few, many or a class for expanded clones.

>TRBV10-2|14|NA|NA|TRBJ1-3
TGCGCCAGCAGGGAATCTGGGCCAGGAAACACCATATATTTT
CASRESGPGNTIYF
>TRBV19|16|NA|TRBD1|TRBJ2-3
TGTGCCAGTAGTATAGGCAACAGGGGGGCCCCTGATACGCAGTATTTT
CASSIGNRGAPDTQYF
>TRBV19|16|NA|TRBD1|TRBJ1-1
TGTGCCAGTAGTGAAACGGGACAGGGGGTGGACACTGAAGCTTTCTTT
CASSETGQGVDTEAFF
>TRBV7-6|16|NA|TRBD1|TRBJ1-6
TGTGCCAGCAGCTTGGGACAGGGCGCGGATAATTCACCCCTCCACTTT
CASSLGQGADNSPLHF
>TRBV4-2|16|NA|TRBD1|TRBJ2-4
TGTGCCAGCAGCCCCGGGACAGGGGCCGGCAAAAACATTCAGTACTTC
CASSPGTGAGKNIQYF
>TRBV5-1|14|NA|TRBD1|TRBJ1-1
TGCGCCAGCAGCTTGGCGACAGGGAGTACTGAAGCTTTCTTT
CASSLATGSTEAFF
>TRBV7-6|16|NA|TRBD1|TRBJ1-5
TGTGCCAGCAGTTTTACGGCAGGGGGGCGCAATCAGCCCCAGCATTTT
CASSFTAGGRNQPQHF
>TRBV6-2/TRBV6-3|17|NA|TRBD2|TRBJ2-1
TGTGCCAGCAGTTACTGGGCGGGGCTAGCGGGAGTCTATGAGCAGTTCTTC
CASSYWAGLAGVYEQFF
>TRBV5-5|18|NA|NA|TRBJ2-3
TGTGCCAGCAGCCCCCCTCAGGAGGGGCGGGTTAGCACAGATACGCAGTATTTT
CASSPPQEGRVSTDTQYF
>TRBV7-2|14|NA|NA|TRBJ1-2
TGTGCCAGCAGCTTAGCCGGAGTAAACTATGGCTACACCTTC
CASSLAGVNYGYTF
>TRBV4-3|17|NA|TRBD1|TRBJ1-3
TGCGCCAGCAGCCAAGAGCCGGACAGGGGAGGTGGAAACACCATATATTTT
CASSQEPDRGGGNTIYF
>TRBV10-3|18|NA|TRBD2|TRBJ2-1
TGTGCCATCAGTGAGTCTATAGCGGGGGGAAGCTCCTACAATGAGCAGTTCTTC
CAISESIAGGSSYNEQFF
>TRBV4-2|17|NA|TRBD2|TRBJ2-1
TGTGCCAGCAGCCTAGAGCCTAGCGGGAGTTCTGACAATGAGCAGTTCTTC
CASSLEPSGSSDNEQFF
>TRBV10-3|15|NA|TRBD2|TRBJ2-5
TGTGCCATCAGAGAAGCGGGGGGCTTTCAAGAGACCCAGTACTTC
CAIREAGGFQETQYF
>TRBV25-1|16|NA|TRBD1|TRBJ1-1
TGTGCCAGCAGTGAATATGCAGGGGGCGGTTACACTGAAGCTTTCTTT
CASSEYAGGGYTEAFF
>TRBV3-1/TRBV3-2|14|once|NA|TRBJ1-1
TGTGCCAGCAGCGCCCGACAGGCGAACACTGAAGCTTTCTTT
CASSARQANTEAFF
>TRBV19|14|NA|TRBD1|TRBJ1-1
TGTGCCAGTGACGGAGGGTTACCGGGACAGAATGAAGATTTT
CASDGGLPGQNEDF
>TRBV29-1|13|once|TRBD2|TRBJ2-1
TGCAGCGTTTACTTGCGGGGGGCCTTACGTGGGTTCTTC
CSVYLRGALRGFF
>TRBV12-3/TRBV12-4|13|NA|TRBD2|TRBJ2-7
TGTGCCAGCAGTTTAAGCGGGGTCTACGAGCAGTACTTC
CASSLSGVYEQYF
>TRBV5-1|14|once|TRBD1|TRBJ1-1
TGCGCCAGCAGCGCTGGAGGGACAGGGATTGAAGCTTTCTTT
CASSAGGTGIEAFF
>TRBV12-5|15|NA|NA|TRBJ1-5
TGTGCTAGTGGCACCGGGCAGGGCGAGGCTTTGCCCCAGCATTTT
CASGTGQGEALPQHF
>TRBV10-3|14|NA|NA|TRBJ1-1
TGTGCCATCAGTGAGAAAGGTACAGACACTGAAGCTTTCTTT
CAISEKGTDTEAFF
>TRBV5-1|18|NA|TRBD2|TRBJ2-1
TGCGCCAGCAGCCGACAGGTTCCGGAGACTAGCGCCTACAATGAGCAGTTCTTC
CASSRQVPETSAYNEQFF
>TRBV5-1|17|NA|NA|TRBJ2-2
TGCGCCAGCAGCCCCAACAAAGGACAGGGAGGGACCGGGGAGCTGTTTTTT
CASSPNKGQGGTGELFF
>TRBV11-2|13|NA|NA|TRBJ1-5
TGTGCCAGCAGCTTAGGAGCCAATCAGCCCCAGCATTTT
CASSLGANQPQHF